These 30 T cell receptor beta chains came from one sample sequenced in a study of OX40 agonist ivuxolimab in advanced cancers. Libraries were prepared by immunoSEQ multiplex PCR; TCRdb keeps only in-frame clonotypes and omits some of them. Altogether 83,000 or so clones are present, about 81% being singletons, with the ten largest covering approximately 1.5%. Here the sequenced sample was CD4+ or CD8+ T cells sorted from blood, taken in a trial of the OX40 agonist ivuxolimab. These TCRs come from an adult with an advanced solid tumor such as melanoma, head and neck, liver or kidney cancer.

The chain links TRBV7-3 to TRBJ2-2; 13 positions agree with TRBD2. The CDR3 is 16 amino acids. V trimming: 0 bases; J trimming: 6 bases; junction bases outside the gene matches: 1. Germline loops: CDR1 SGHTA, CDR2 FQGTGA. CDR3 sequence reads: CASSLTGLAGAGELFF. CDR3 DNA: TGTGCCAGCAGCTTAACCGGACTAGCGGGGGCCGGGGAGCTGTTTTTT.

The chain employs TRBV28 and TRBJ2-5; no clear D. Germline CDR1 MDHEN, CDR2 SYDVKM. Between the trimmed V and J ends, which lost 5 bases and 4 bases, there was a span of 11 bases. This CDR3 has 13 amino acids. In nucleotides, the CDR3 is TGTGCCAGCAGTGGCTCGAATTTAGAGACCCAGTACTTC. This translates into CASSGSNLETQYF.

The CDR3 here is CASTATRGDTQYF. The CDR3 coding sequence is TGTGCCAGCACGGCCACCAGGGGAGATACGCAGTATTTT. V gene TRBV6-5 combines with J gene TRBJ2-3; tentative D call: TRBD1 (6 bases). Trimming shortened V by 7 bases and J by 5 bases, and 13 bases separated the two germline ends. The CDR3 runs 13 residues. Germline V gene data show CDR1 as MNHEY and CDR2 as SVGAGI.

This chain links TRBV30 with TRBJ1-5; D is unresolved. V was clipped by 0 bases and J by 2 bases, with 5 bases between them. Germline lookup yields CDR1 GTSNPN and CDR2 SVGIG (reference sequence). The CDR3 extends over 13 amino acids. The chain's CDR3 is CAWSVQRNQPQHF. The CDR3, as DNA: TGTGCCTGGAGTGTACAGCGCAATCAGCCCCAGCATTTT.

The DNA of the CDR3 is TGTGCCAGCAGTTTATCCGGACAGGCCCCCTATAGCAATCAGCCCCAGCATTTT. This gives the protein CASSLSGQAPYSNQPQHF. The chain recombines TRBV28 with TRBJ1-5, with 7 nucleotides matching TRBD1. V lost 1 base and J lost 0; bases outside the gene matches: 9. The germline V gene has CDR1 MDHEN and CDR2 SYDVKM. This CDR3 contains 18 residues.

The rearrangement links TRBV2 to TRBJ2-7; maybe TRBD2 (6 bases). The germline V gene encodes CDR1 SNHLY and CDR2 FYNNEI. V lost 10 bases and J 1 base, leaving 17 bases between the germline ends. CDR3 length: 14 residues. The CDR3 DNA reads TGTGCCACCTCCTTGGGACTGGGATCCTACGAGCAGTACTTC. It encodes CATSLGLGSYEQYF.

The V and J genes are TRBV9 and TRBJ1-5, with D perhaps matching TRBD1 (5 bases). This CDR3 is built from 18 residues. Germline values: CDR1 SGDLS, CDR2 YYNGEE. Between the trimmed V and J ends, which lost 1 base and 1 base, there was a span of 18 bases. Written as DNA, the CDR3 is TGTGCCAGCAGCGTACATATTCCACGAGGGGCCAGCAATCAGCCCCAGCATTTT. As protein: CASSVHIPRGASNQPQHF.

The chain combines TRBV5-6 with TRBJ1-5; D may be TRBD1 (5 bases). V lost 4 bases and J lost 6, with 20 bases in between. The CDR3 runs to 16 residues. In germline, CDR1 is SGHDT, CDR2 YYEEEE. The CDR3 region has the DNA TGTGCCAGCAGCGAAAGGGGACTCAGAGGGAGTCAGCCCCAGCATTTT. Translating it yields CASSERGLRGSQPQHF. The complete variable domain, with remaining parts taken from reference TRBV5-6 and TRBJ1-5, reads DAGVTQSPTHLIKTRGQQVTLRCSPKSGHDTVSWYQQALGQGPQFIFQYYEEEERQRGNFPDRFSGHQFPNYSSELNVNALLLGDSALYLCASSERGLRGSQPQHFGDGTRLSIL.

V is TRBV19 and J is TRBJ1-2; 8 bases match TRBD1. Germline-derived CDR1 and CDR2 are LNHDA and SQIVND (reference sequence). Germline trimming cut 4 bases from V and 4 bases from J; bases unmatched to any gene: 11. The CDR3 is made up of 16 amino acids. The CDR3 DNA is TGTGCCAGTAGTACTTCCGGACAGGGCGGTGGCTATGGCTACACCTTC. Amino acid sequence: CASSTSGQGGGYGYTF.

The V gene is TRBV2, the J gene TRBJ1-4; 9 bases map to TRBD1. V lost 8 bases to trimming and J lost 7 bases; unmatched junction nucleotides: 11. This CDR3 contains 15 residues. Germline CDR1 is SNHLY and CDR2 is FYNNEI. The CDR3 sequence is CASGIWGQGGEKLFF. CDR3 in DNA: TGTGCCAGCGGGATCTGGGGACAGGGAGGTGAAAAACTGTTTTTT.

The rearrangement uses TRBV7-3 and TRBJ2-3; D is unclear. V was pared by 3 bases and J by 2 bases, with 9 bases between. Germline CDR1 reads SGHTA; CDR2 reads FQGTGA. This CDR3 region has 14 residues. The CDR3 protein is CASSFSGTTDTQYF. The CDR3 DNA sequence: TGTGCCAGCAGCTTTTCGGGTACCACAGATACGCAGTATTTT.

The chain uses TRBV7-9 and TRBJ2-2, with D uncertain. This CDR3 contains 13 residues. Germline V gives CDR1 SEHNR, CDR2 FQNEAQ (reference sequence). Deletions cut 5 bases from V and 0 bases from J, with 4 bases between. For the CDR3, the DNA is TGTGCCAGCAGCCGTACGAACACCGGGGAGCTGTTTTTT. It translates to CASSRTNTGELFF.

CDR3 coding DNA: TGCGCCAGCAGCTCTGTAGGGTCCGGGGCAGATACGCAGTATTTT. Protein: CASSSVGSGADTQYF. The V and J genes are TRBV5-1 and TRBJ2-3, with TRBD2 as a possible D gene (5 bases). The CDR3 extends over 15 amino acids. Germline V gene data show CDR1 as SGHRS and CDR2 as YFSETQ. V lost 3 bases and J 4 bases, leaving 15 bases between the germline ends.

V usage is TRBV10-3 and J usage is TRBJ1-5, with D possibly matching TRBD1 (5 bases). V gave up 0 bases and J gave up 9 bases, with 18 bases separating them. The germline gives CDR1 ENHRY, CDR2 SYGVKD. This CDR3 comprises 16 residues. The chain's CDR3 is CAISESSGTGNGPQHF. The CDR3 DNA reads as TGTGCCATCAGTGAGTCGTCCGGGACGGGGAATGGGCCCCAGCATTTT.

In DNA, the CDR3 is TGTGCCAGCAGCTTAGCCGGGGGGGGACCCGGGGAGCTGTTTTTT. Protein product: CASSLAGGGPGELFF. The chain carries TRBV7-6 and TRBJ2-2; 8 bases fit TRBD2. Germline CDR1 SGHVS, CDR2 FNYEAQ. Trimming removed 0 bases from V and 6 bases from J; junction bases left unmatched: 3. This CDR3 has 15 amino acids.

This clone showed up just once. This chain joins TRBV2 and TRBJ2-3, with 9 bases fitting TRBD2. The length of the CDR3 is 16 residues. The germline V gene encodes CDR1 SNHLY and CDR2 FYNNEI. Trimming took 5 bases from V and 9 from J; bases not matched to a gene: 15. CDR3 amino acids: CASSTTSGLPQETQYF. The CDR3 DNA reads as TGTGCCAGCAGTACCACTAGCGGGCTACCACAGGAGACGCAGTATTTT.

Here the CDR3 reads CASSLERTGSSYNEQFF. The CDR3 nucleotides are TGTGCCAGCAGCTTAGAAAGGACAGGGAGCTCCTACAATGAGCAGTTCTTC. This chain links TRBV7-9 with TRBJ2-1; 8 bases fit TRBD1. V was clipped by 1 base and J by 0 bases; unmatched bases: 5. CDR1 and CDR2 (germline): SEHNR, FQNEAQ (reference sequence). This CDR3 has 17 residues.

CDR3 protein: CSVDRGQGYGYTF. The CDR3, as DNA: TGCAGCGTCGACAGGGGGCAGGGCTATGGCTACACCTTC. The V call is TRBV29-1, the J call TRBJ1-2, with 10 positions matching TRBD1. The V gene's germline CDR1 is SQVTM and CDR2 ANQGSEA. The CDR3 spans 13 residues. V lost 6 bases to trimming and J lost 4 bases; unmatched junction nucleotides: 5. Together with reference TRBV29-1 and TRBJ1-2, the CDR3 gives the full variable domain: SAVISQKPSRDICQRGTSLTIQCQVDSQVTMMFWYRQQPGQSLTLIATANQGSEATYESGFVIDKFPISRPNLTFSTLTVSNMSPEDSSIYLCSVDRGQGYGYTFGSGTRLTVV.

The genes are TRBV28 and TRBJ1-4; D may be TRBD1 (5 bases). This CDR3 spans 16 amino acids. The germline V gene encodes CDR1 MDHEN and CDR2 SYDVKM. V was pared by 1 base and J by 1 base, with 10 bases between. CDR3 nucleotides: TGTGCCAGCAGTTTATCGTGGGGCGGAACTAATGAAAAACTGTTTTTT. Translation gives CASSLSWGGTNEKLFF. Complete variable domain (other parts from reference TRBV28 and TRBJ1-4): DVKVTQSSRYLVKRTGEKVFLECVQDMDHENMFWYRQDPGLGLRLIYFSYDVKMKEKGDIPEGYSVSREKKERFSLILESASTNQTSMYLCASSLSWGGTNEKLFFGSGTQLSVL.

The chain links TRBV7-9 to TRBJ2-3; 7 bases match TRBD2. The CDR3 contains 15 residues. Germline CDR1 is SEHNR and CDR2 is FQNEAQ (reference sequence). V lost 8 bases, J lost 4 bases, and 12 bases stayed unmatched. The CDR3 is CASPARGSIPDTQYF. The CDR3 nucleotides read TGTGCCAGCCCAGCGCGGGGGAGCATCCCAGATACGCAGTATTTT.

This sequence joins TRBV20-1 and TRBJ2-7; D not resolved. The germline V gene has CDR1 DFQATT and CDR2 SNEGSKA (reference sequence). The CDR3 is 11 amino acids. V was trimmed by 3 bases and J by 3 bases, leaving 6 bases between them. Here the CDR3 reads CSARDLYEQYF. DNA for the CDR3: TGCAGTGCTAGGGACCTCTACGAGCAGTACTTC.

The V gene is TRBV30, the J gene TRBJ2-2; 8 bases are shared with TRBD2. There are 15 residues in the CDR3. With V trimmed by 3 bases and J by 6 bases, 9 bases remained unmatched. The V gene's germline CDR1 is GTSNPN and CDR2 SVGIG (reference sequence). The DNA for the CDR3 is TGTGCCTGGAGAAAAACGGGACTAGTCCCCGGGGAGCTGTTTTTT. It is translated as CAWRKTGLVPGELFF.

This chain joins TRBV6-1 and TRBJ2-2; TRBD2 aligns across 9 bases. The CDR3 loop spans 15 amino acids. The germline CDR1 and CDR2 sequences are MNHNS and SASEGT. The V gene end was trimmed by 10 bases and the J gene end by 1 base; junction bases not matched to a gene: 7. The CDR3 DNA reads TGTGCCACCCTCGTACTAGCGGGGAACACCGGGGAGCTGTTTTTT. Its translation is CATLVLAGNTGELFF.

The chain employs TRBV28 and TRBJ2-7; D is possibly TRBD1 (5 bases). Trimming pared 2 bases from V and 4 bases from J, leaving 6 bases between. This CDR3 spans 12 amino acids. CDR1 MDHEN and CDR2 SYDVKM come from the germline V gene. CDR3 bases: TGTGCCAGCAGTTTAGGGGCGTACGAGCAGTACTTC. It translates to CASSLGAYEQYF.

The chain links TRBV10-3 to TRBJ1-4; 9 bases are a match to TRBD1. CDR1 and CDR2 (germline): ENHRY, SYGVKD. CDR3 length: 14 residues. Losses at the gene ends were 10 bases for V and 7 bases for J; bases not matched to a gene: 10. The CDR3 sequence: CASKTTGGVEKLFF. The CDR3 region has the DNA TGTGCCAGCAAAACGACAGGGGGAGTTGAAAAACTGTTTTTT.

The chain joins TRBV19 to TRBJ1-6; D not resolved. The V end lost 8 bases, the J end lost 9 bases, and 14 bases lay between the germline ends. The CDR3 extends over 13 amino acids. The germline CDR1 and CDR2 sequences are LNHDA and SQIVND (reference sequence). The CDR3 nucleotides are TGTGCCAGTGGCTTGGGGAATGCTTCACCCCTCCACTTT. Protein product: CASGLGNASPLHF.

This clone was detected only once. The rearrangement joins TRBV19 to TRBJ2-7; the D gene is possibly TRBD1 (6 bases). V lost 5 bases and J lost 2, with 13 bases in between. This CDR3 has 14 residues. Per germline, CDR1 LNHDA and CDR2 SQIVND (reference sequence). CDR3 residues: CASSPETGPYEQYF. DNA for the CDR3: TGTGCCAGTAGTCCCGAGACAGGCCCCTACGAGCAGTACTTC.

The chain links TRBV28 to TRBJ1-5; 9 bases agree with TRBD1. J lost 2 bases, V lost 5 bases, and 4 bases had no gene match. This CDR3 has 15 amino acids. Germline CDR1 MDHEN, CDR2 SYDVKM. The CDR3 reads CASSHRGRGNQPQHF. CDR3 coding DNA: TGTGCCAGCAGTCACAGGGGGCGAGGCAATCAGCCCCAGCATTTT. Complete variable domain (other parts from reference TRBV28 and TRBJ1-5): DVKVTQSSRYLVKRTGEKVFLECVQDMDHENMFWYRQDPGLGLRLIYFSYDVKMKEKGDIPEGYSVSREKKERFSLILESASTNQTSMYLCASSHRGRGNQPQHFGDGTRLSIL.

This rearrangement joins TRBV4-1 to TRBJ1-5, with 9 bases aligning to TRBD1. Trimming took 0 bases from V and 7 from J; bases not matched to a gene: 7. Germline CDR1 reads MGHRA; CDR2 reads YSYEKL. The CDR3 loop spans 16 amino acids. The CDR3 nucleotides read TGCGCCAGCAGCCAAGAAAGGACAGGGGTACGGCAGCCCCAGCATTTT. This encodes CASSQERTGVRQPQHF.

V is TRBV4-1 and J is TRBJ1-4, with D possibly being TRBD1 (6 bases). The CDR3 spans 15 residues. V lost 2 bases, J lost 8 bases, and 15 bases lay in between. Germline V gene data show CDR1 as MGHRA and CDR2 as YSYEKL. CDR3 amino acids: CASSQREGVGEKLFF. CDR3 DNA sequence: TGCGCCAGCAGCCAAAGAGAGGGGGTTGGGGAAAAACTGTTTTTT.